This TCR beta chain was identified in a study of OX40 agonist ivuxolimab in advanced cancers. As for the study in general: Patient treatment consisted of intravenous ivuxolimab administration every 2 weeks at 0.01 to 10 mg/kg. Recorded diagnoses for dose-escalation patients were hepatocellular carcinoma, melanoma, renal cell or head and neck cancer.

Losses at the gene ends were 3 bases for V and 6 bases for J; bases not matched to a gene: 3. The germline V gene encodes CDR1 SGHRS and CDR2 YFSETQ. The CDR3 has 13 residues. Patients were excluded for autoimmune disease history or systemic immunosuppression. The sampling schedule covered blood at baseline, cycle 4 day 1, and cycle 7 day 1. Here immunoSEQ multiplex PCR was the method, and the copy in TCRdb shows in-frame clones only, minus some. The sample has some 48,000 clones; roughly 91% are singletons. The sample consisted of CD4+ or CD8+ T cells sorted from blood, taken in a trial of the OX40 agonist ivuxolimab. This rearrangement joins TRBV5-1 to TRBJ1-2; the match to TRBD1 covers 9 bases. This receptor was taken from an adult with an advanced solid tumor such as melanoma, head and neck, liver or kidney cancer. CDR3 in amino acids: CASSSDRGHGYTF. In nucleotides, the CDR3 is TGCGCCAGCAGCTCGGACAGGGGACATGGCTACACCTTC.